The 11 T cell receptor beta chains below come from one sample, sequenced in a study of T-cell reconstitution after alpha-beta-depleted transplantation in children. TCRbeta library preparation incorporated unique molecular identifiers. TCRdb fed the PCR reads into MiXCR, producing one record per CDR3 protein. This table holds around 240,000 distinct CDR3 sequences, just under 8.5% found once. The sample was PBMCs, mostly from graft donor cells, taken 180 days after TCRalphabeta/CD19-depleted stem cell transplant. The source of these receptors is a male patient younger than 18 who had a stem cell transplant for acute lymphoblastic leukemia, so the T cells may come from the graft donor.

This clonotype appeared many times. J is TRBJ1-2 and V is TRBV7-2, with D perhaps matching TRBD1 (6 bases). The CDR3 consists of 13 residues. The V end lost 6 bases, the J end lost 5 bases, and 13 bases lay between the germline ends. CDR1 SGHTA and CDR2 FQGNSA come from the germline V gene. CDR3 nucleotides: TGTGCCAGCAGTCGACAGGTCGCGTATGGCTACACCTTC. Translation gives CASSRQVAYGYTF.

This clonotype came up many times. The chain combines TRBV19 with TRBJ2-1, with TRBD2 matching over 12 bases. J gave up 4 bases and V 4 bases, and 11 bases lay outside the gene matches. This CDR3 is built from 18 residues. CDR1 is LNHDA, CDR2 SQIVND, per germline (reference sequence). CDR3 sequence (DNA): TGTGCCAGTAGTAACGGTCTAGCGGGAGGGCCAGAATACAATGAGCAGTTCTTC. Residues: CASSNGLAGGPEYNEQFF.

The chain carries TRBV5-1 and TRBJ2-1; 7 nucleotides agree with TRBD2. Germline V gives CDR1 SGHRS, CDR2 YFSETQ. The CDR3 runs to 16 residues. V dropped 0 bases and J dropped 7; count of bases not matched to a gene: 10. CDR3 loop: CASSLAMLAVWNEQFF. The CDR3 nucleotides are TGCGCCAGCAGCTTGGCCATGCTAGCGGTCTGGAATGAGCAGTTCTTC.

This clonotype occurred many times. The V call is TRBV7-2, the J call TRBJ2-7; D ambiguous. CDR3 size: 17 residues. V was trimmed by 2 bases and J by 0 bases, leaving 17 bases between them. The germline gives CDR1 SGHTA, CDR2 FQGNSA. The CDR3 region has the DNA TGTGCCAGCAGCTTAAGTGGTCGGTTGGGCGTCTCCTACGAGCAGTACTTC. Protein: CASSLSGRLGVSYEQYF.

This clonotype appeared many times. CDR3: CASSLGPSGRFDEQFF. The CDR3 DNA follows: TGTGCCAGCAGCTTAGGCCCTAGCGGGAGGTTCGATGAGCAGTTCTTC. The genes are TRBV7-2 and TRBJ2-1; 11 bases agree with TRBD2. The CDR3 runs to 16 residues. V lost 1 base, J lost 8 bases, and 7 bases stayed unmatched. Germline loops: CDR1 SGHTA, CDR2 FQGNSA.

This clonotype was seen at least ten times. The V call is TRBV4-1, the J call TRBJ1-5; TRBD1 might be the D (6 bases). The germline V gene encodes CDR1 MGHRA and CDR2 YSYEKL. The CDR3 runs 15 residues. With 1 base removed from V and 4 bases from J, the gap between germline ends came to 11 bases. The CDR3 is CASSQAGTSNQPQHF. The DNA of the CDR3 is TGCGCCAGCAGCCAAGCGGGGACAAGTAATCAGCCCCAGCATTTT.

This clonotype was counted ten times or more. The chain combines TRBV28 with TRBJ2-3; 7 nucleotides line up with TRBD1. The CDR3 has 14 amino acids. Germline CDR1 MDHEN, CDR2 SYDVKM. Trimming took 4 bases from V and 8 from J; bases not matched to a gene: 9. CDR3 bases: TGTGCCAGCAGTTCGCAACTCTCAGGGGGTACGCAGTATTTT. The encoded protein is CASSSQLSGGTQYF.

At least ten counts were recorded for this clonotype. The rearrangement joins TRBV4-1 to TRBJ2-1, with D possibly TRBD1 on 6 matching bases. Looked up from germline, CDR1 is MGHRA and CDR2 is YSYEKL. V was cut by 0 bases and J by 2 bases, with 8 bases left in between. The CDR3 has 15 amino acids. The CDR3 DNA follows: TGCGCCAGCAGCCAAGAGGGGGCCACCTACAATGAGCAGTTCTTC. It is translated as CASSQEGATYNEQFF.

This clonotype was picked up many times. This chain joins TRBV10-3 and TRBJ2-3; D is undetermined. V gave up 6 bases and J gave up 0 bases, with 1 base separating them. The CDR3 is 11 amino acids. CDR1 ENHRY and CDR2 SYGVKD come from the germline V gene. CDR3 DNA: TGTGCCATCAGAAGCACAGATACGCAGTATTTT. Residues: CAIRSTDTQYF.

This clonotype has just a few counts. CDR3 protein: CASTHGQGATDTQYF. The CDR3 nucleotides are TGTGCCAGCACTCATGGACAGGGGGCTACAGATACGCAGTATTTT. The V gene is TRBV28, the J gene TRBJ2-3; TRBD1 agrees at 11 bases. CDR3 length equals 15 residues. The germline CDR1 and CDR2 sequences are MDHEN and SYDVKM. J lost 3 bases, V lost 7 bases, and 6 bases had no gene match.

This clonotype appeared many times. The chain has TRBV20-1 and TRBJ2-3; 7 bases line up with TRBD2. The CDR3 has 14 amino acids. Germline trimming cut 5 bases from V and 0 bases from J; bases unmatched to any gene: 5. Germline V lookup: CDR1 DFQATT, CDR2 SNEGSKA (reference sequence). DNA of the CDR3: TGCAGTGCTCCGCGGGAGCAGAGCACAGATACGCAGTATTTT. Protein sequence: CSAPREQSTDTQYF.